The T cell receptor (beta chain) under discussion was sequenced for a study of T-cell memory formation after mild COVID-19 (dated by TCRdb to the early 2020s). Study-level background: TCR sequence clusters from the two donors were largely donor specific. In two donors, T-cell clones that expanded and contracted after mild COVID-19 were followed by sequencing TCRalpha and TCRbeta repertoires longitudinally. Two young, previously healthy adult volunteers made up the cohort, one male and one female. Beyond this particular receptor, the publication reports: Contracting CD4+ clones were located mainly in the CM and EM memory subsets, whereas CD8+ clones were found to be enriched in EMRA. The study included only two mild cases, and larger cohorts that include severe cases with pre-infection samples were judged to be necessary. Whether the second-wave clones peaking on day 37 were SARS-CoV-2 specific was not confirmed. Balanced CD4/CD8 phenotypes were observed for clones contracting from day 15 to 85, whereas a bias towards CD4+ was observed for a second wave of clones expanding from day 15 to 37. Some responding clones were found in pre-infection memory, which suggests that pre-existing cross-reactive memory T cells took part in the SARS-CoV-2 response.

The sample holds many counts of this clonotype. It has no known antigen specificity. No much larger clonotype is one base removed from it; base qualities were not supplied. PBMCs were isolated by Ficoll-Paque density gradient centrifugation. V loses 3 bases of germline sequence and J loses 4 bases, and the interval between the two ends is 4 bases. From the cysteine up to the phenylalanine, the CDR3 has a length of 12 residues. The CDR3 DNA has 36 bases and is translated from base 1. For CDR1 and CDR2, the germline V gene (reference sequence) lists MNHEY and SMNVEV. Instrument used: Illumina NovaSeq 6000. cDNA libraries for TCRalpha and TCRbeta were prepared by 5'RACE using constant-segment primers, with sample barcodes and unique molecular identifiers added. RNA was extracted from every sample with Trizol reagent. Libraries were amplified in two PCR steps, with a second sample barcode and Illumina TruSeq adapters added in the second step. The libraries were sequenced on an Illumina NovaSeq using 2 x 150 bp paired-end reads. The authors processed their data as follows. Reads were demultiplexed and collapsed into UMI-guided consensus sequences with migec v1.2.7. With mixcr v2.1.11, UMI consensuses were aligned to TRA and TRB V and J templates and assembled into clonotypes. Expanded or contracted clonotypes were those called significant by both edgeR and NoisET, with noise models trained on biological replicates. For edgeR calls, the cutoffs were a false discovery rate-adjusted p below 0.01 and a log2 fold-change threshold of 1. As an exploratory analysis of dynamics, max-normalized trajectories of the 1000 most abundant clonotypes were examined with PCA combined with hierarchical clustering. The CD4 or CD8 phenotype of responding clones was assigned using the separately sequenced CD4+ and CD8+ repertoires. In TCRdb, the public reads were trimmed at Q25 with fastp and aligned with MiXCR, with productive beta chains retained. Identical CDR3 proteins give one entry, which carries the most common genes and DNA. The V and J calls were determined by TCRdb, not by the authors. The sample table shows approximately 300,000 distinct CDR3 sequences, and approximately 16% are seen once. The ten largest clones capture approximately 23% of the sample.

The V gene is TRBV27 and the J gene is TRBJ1-5, with the D gene not clear enough to name. The material sequenced was PBMCs or a T cell subset sorted from them (not recorded which). This TCR derives from a man younger than 35 who had mild COVID-19 (a few samples of this study predate the infection). The sample titles of this study are shuffled in the database, so cell type and time point are left out; the donor was told from shared clones. Read as DNA, the sequence is TGTGCCAGCAGTTTCCTAAATCAGCCCCAGCATTTT. Its translation is CASSFLNQPQHF.